The sequence of this T cell receptor (beta chain) was determined in a study of early T cells in non-severe SARS-CoV-2 infection. Unique molecular identifiers tagged individual cDNA molecules. TCRdb independently ran MiXCR on the 5' RACE reads; one entry per CDR3 protein. The sample consists of tens of thousands of distinct CDR3 sequences, 12% to 15% of them appearing once. This clonotype was seen ten or more times. CDR1 and CDR2 from the germline V gene are SGHAT and FQNNGV. V dropped 0 bases and J dropped 8 bases, with 5 bases sitting between them. The length of the CDR3 is 12 residues. The sample consisted of whole blood. This receptor was taken from an adult who was a healthcare worker with PCR-confirmed SARS-CoV-2 infection or an uninfected control (not recorded which). The chain has TRBV11-2 and TRBJ2-1, with unresolved D. CDR3 sequence: CASSLEAHEQFF. In nucleotides, the CDR3 is TGTGCCAGCAGCTTAGAGGCCCATGAGCAGTTCTTC.